Listed below are T cell receptor beta chains from one sample, sequenced in a study of blood T cell repertoires in COVID-19. Repertoires were generated with immunoSEQ multiplex PCR, while TCRdb's copy carries only in-frame clones and drops some. This sample has just over 650,000 clones; more than 80% occur once, and the top ten carry roughly 0.25%. The source material was peripheral blood. The source of these receptors is a woman under 30 with acute or convalescent COVID-19. Each CDR3 is given with its conserved first and last residue. D genes are given only for firm matches. Only some rows state a clone size, as once, few, many or a class for expanded clones.

J gene: TRBJ1-2
clone size: .
V gene: TRBV2
D gene: TRBD1
CDR3 DNA: TGTGCCAGCGCCCCGACAGGGGATTATGGCTACACCTTC
CDR3 protein: CASAPTGDYGYTF

J gene: TRBJ1-1
clone size: .
V gene: TRBV11-2
D gene: .
CDR3 DNA: TGTGCCAGCAGCCAACGGTGGGGGCCGAACACTGAAGCTTTCTTT
CDR3 protein: CASSQRWGPNTEAFF

J gene: TRBJ1-3
clone size: .
V gene: TRBV7-2
D gene: .
CDR3 DNA: TGTGCCAGCAGCTTAGTGTCGGTCTCTGGAAACACCATATATTTT
CDR3 protein: CASSLVSVSGNTIYF

J gene: TRBJ1-4
clone size: .
V gene: TRBV5-1
D gene: TRBD1
CDR3 DNA: TGCGCCAGCAGCCCCGGGACAGGGGGTGAAAAACTGTTTTTT
CDR3 protein: CASSPGTGGEKLFF

J gene: TRBJ2-3
clone size: .
V gene: TRBV5-5
D gene: TRBD2
CDR3 DNA: TGTGCCAGCAGCTTCGGACTAGCGGGGAGCACAGATACGCAGTATTTT
CDR3 protein: CASSFGLAGSTDTQYF

J gene: TRBJ2-2
clone size: .
V gene: TRBV5-1
D gene: TRBD1
CDR3 DNA: TGCGCCAGCAGCGGAGCCAACAGGGGACGGAACACCGGGGAGCTGTTTTTT
CDR3 protein: CASSGANRGRNTGELFF

J gene: TRBJ1-3
clone size: .
V gene: TRBV29-1
D gene: .
CDR3 DNA: TGCAGCGTTGAGGGGGGATCTGGAAACACCATATATTTT
CDR3 protein: CSVEGGSGNTIYF

J gene: TRBJ2-1
clone size: .
V gene: TRBV19
D gene: .
CDR3 DNA: TGTGCCAGTAGTATCGGAACAGGATCTCCAGATCCCTCCAATGAGCAGTTCTTC
CDR3 protein: CASSIGTGSPDPSNEQFF

J gene: TRBJ2-1
clone size: .
V gene: TRBV15
D gene: .
CDR3 DNA: TGTGCCACCAGCAGTAGGAGGGACCCTTACAATGAGCAGTTCTTC
CDR3 protein: CATSSRRDPYNEQFF

J gene: TRBJ2-7
clone size: .
V gene: TRBV6-5
D gene: .
CDR3 DNA: TGTGCCAGCAGGCACAGAGCCTACGAGCAGTACTTC
CDR3 protein: CASRHRAYEQYF

J gene: TRBJ2-7
clone size: .
V gene: TRBV18
D gene: .
CDR3 DNA: TGTGCCAGCTCGTTGGAAACAGGCTACGAGCAGTACTTC
CDR3 protein: CASSLETGYEQYF

J gene: TRBJ1-1
clone size: .
V gene: TRBV5-6
D gene: TRBD1
CDR3 DNA: TGTGCCAGCAGCCCTCCCAGGGGGCGGGAAGCTTTCTTT
CDR3 protein: CASSPPRGREAFF

J gene: TRBJ1-1
clone size: few
V gene: TRBV19
D gene: .
CDR3 DNA: TGTGCCAGTAGGATCACCCAGGGAACTGAAGCTTTCTTT
CDR3 protein: CASRITQGTEAFF

J gene: TRBJ1-5
clone size: few
V gene: TRBV20-1
D gene: .
CDR3 DNA: TGCAGTGCTAGTGGGGTGCGGGAGAATCAGCCCCAGCATTTT
CDR3 protein: CSASGVRENQPQHF

J gene: TRBJ1-2
clone size: .
V gene: TRBV10-3
D gene: .
CDR3 DNA: TGTGCCATCAATGAGCCCACAGGTGGGGTGGGCTACACCTTC
CDR3 protein: CAINEPTGGVGYTF